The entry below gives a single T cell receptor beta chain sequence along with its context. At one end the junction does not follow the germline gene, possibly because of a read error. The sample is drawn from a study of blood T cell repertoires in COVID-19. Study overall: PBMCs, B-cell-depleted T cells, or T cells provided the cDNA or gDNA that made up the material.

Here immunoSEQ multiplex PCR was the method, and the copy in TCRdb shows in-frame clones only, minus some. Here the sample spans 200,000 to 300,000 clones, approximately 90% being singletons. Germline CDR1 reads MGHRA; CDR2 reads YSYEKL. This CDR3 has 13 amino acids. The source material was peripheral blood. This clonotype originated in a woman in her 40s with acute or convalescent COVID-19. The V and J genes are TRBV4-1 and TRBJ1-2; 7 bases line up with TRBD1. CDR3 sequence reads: CASSRVGQNGHTF. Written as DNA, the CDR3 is TGCGCCAGCAGCCGGGTGGGACAGAATGGCCACACCTTC.